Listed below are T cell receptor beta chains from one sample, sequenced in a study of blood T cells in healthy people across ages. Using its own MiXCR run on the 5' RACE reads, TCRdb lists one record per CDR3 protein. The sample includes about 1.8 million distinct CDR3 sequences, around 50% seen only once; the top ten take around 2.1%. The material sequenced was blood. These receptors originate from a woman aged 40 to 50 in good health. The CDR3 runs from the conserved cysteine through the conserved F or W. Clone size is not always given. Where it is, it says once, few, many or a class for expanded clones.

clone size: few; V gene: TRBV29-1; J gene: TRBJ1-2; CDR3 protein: CSVERASYGYTF
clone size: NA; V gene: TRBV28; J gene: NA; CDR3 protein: CASSSLTDNHLYEQYF
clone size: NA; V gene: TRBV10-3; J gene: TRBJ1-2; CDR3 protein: CAISVQGASFYGYTF
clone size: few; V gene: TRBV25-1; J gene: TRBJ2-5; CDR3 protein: CASTPWGLETQYF
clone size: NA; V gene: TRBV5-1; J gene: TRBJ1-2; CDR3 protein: CASSLGVLGDYGYTF
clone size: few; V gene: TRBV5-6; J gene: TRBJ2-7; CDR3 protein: CASSLAGTNSYEQYF
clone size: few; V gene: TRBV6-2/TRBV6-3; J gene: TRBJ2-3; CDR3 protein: CASSHGPKLEYF
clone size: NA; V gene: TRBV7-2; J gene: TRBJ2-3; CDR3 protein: CASSPRPRGRADTQYF
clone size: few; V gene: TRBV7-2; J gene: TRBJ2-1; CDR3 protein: CASSLSAGAINEQFF
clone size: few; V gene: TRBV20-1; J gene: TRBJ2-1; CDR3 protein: CSARWGVLNEQFF
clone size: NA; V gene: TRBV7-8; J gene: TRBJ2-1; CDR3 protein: CASRHERGETQFF
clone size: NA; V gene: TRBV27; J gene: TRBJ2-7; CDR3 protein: CASSFSVGVYEQYF
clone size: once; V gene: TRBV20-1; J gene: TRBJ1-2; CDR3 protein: CSADVIQGGYGYTF
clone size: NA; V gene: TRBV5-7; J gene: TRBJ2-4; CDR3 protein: CASSLAEEENIQYF
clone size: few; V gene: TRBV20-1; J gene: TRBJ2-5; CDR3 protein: CSARDLLKETQYF
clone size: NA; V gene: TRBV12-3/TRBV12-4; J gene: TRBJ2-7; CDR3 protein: CASSLPLDASEQYF
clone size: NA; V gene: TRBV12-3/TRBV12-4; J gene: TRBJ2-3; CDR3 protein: CASTLSPVGPDTQYF
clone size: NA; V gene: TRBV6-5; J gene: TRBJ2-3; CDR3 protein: CASSYQGQDTDTQYF
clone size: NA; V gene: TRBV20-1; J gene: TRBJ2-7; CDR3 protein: CSARFPNYEQYF
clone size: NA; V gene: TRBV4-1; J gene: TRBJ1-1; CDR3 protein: CASSQAPSRGLRTEAFF